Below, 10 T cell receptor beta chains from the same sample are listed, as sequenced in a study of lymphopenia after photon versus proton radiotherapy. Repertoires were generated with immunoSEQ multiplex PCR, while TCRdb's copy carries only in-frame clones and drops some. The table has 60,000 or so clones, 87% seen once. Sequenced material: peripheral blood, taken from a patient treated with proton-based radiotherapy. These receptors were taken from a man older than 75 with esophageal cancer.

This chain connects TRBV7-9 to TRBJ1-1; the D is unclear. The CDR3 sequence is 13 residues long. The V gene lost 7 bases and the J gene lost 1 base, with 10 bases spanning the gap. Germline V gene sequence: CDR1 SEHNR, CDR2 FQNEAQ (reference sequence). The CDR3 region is CASNLGGNTEAFF. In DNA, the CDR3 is TGTGCCAGCAACCTAGGCGGGAACACTGAAGCTTTCTTT.

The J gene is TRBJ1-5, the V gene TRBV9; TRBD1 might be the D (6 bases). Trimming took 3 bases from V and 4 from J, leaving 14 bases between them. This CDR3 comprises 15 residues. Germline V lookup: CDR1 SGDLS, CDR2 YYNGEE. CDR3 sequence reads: CASSGTQGNNQPQHF. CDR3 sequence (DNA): TGTGCCAGCAGCGGAACACAGGGAAATAATCAGCCCCAGCATTTT.

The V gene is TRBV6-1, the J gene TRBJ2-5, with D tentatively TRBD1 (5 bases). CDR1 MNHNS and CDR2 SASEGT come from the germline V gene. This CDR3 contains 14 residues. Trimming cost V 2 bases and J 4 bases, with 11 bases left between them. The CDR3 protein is CASSEQGRGETQYF. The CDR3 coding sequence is TGTGCCAGCAGTGAACAGGGTCGAGGAGAGACCCAGTACTTC.

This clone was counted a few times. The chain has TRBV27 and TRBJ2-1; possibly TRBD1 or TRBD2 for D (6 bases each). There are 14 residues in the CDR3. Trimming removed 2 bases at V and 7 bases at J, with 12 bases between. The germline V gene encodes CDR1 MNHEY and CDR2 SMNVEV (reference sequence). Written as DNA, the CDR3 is TGTGCCAGCAGTTTAGGGGGGCGCGGGAATGAGCAGTTCTTC. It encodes CASSLGGRGNEQFF.

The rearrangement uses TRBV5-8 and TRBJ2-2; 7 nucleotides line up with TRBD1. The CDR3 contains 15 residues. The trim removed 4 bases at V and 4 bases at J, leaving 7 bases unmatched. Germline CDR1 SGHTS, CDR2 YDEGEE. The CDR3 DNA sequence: TGTGCCAGCAGCACGAGGACAGGACGCACCGGGGAGCTGTTTTTT. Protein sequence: CASSTRTGRTGELFF.

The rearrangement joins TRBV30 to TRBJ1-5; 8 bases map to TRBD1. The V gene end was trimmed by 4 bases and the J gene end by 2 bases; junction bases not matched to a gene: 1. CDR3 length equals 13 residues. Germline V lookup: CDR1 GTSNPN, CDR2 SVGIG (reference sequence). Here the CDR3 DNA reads TGTGCCTGGACAGGGGGCCGCAATCAGCCCCAGCATTTT. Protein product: CAWTGGRNQPQHF.

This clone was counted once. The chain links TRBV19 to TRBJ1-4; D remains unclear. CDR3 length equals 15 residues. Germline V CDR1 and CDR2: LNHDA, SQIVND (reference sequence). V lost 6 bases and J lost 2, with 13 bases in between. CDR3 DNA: TGTGCCAGTAGGTCTCGGGCAGTGACTAATGAAAAACTGTTTTTT. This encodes CASRSRAVTNEKLFF.

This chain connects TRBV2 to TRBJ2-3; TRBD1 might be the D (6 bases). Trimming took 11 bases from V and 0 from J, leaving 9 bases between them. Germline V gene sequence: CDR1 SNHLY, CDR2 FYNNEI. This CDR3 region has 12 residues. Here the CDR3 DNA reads TGTGCCGAGGGGGAGAGCACAGATACGCAGTATTTT. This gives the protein CAEGESTDTQYF.

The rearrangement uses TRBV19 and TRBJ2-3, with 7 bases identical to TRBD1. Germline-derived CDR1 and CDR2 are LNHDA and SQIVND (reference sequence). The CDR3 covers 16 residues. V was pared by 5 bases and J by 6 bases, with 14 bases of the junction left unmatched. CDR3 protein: CASSETGQWGSDTQYF. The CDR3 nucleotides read TGTGCCAGTAGTGAAACGGGACAGTGGGGTTCGGATACGCAGTATTTT.

DNA for the CDR3: TGTGCCAGCAGCCAAGATGGGTCGACGGCCCGGGAGACCCAGTACTTC. It specifies CASSQDGSTARETQYF. The chain joins TRBV14 to TRBJ2-5; unclear D gene. Germline CDR1 SGHDN, CDR2 FVKESK. The CDR3 totals 16 residues. Trimming stripped 0 bases from V and 5 bases from J, with 16 bases between.